Listed here are 24 T cell receptor beta chains from one sample, sequenced in a study of graft-versus-host responses after intestinal transplantation. Sequencing was performed with immunoSEQ multiplex PCR; in TCRdb, only in-frame clones are kept and a portion is missing. This table has over 100,000 clones, around 93% appearing once. Their antigens are not known. The sequencing here drew on unstimulated CD4+ T cells sorted from spleen or lymph node cells, taken before intestinal transplant. The receptor source for this set is a human donor who received an intestinal transplant.

The chain uses TRBV5-1 and TRBJ1-1, with 7 bases identical to TRBD1. This CDR3 comprises 13 residues. The J segment lost 1 base and the V segment lost 4 bases, leaving 1 base of the junction unmatched. The V gene's germline CDR1 is SGHRS and CDR2 YFSETQ. CDR3 region: CASSGQENTEAFF. The CDR3 DNA sequence: TGCGCCAGCAGCGGACAGGAGAACACTGAAGCTTTCTTT.

The V gene is TRBV2, the J gene TRBJ2-5, with a weak D call TRBD1 (6 bases). The germline V gene has CDR1 SNHLY and CDR2 FYNNEI. CDR3 length: 12 residues. V shed 10 bases and J shed 3 bases, with 12 bases lying between them. CDR3 DNA: TGTGCCATAGAGGACAGCAAAGAGACCCAGTACTTC. This translates into CAIEDSKETQYF.

The gene calls are TRBV18 and TRBJ2-3; D gene uncertain. Deletions cut 2 bases from V and 9 bases from J, with 12 bases between. The CDR3 is 13 amino acids. CDR1 is KGHSH and CDR2 is LQKENI in the germline V gene. CDR3 bases: TGTGCCAGCTCACCAGATGAGCTTATGACGCAGTATTTT. Protein product: CASSPDELMTQYF.

The rearrangement joins TRBV28 to TRBJ2-2; the D is unclear. The CDR3 contains 12 residues. The V end lost 2 bases, the J end lost 10 bases, and 8 bases lay between the germline ends. Germline V gene sequence: CDR1 MDHEN, CDR2 SYDVKM. CDR3 nucleotide sequence: TGTGCCAGCAGTTTAATAGCCGAGGAGCTGTTTTTT. Translated: CASSLIAEELFF.

The chain couples TRBV5-6 to TRBJ2-5; no reliable D call. CDR3 length: 14 residues. Trimming shortened V by 1 base and J by 5 bases, and 12 bases separated the two germline ends. Germline CDR1 SGHDT, CDR2 YYEEEE. CDR3 loop: CASSLRRPHETQYF. In nucleotides, the CDR3 is TGTGCCAGCAGCTTGCGCAGGCCACATGAGACCCAGTACTTC.

This chain links TRBV28 with TRBJ2-7; 7 nucleotides line up with TRBD2. The CDR3 is made up of 17 amino acids. Per the germline V gene, CDR1 is MDHEN and CDR2 is SYDVKM. V trimming: 6 bases; J trimming: 0 bases; junction bases outside the gene matches: 14. CDR3 sequence (DNA): TGTGCCAGCAGACGAGTTCCCGGGGGGAGGGTCTCCTACGAGCAGTACTTC. Its translation: CASRRVPGGRVSYEQYF. The variable domain in full, with the rest retrieved from reference TRBV28 and TRBJ2-7, is DVKVTQSSRYLVKRTGEKVFLECVQDMDHENMFWYRQDPGLGLRLIYFSYDVKMKEKGDIPEGYSVSREKKERFSLILESASTNQTSMYLCASRRVPGGRVSYEQYFGPGTRLTVT.

This chain joins TRBV10-2 and TRBJ2-2; no firm D call. V lost 2 bases to trimming and J lost 2 bases, with 18 bases between them. Germline loops: CDR1 WSHSY, CDR2 SAAADI. There are 18 residues in the CDR3. The CDR3 region is CASSEPDPENSNTGELFF. As DNA, the CDR3 is TGCGCCAGCAGTGAGCCCGACCCCGAGAATTCCAACACCGGGGAGCTGTTTTTT.

This clone is a singleton in its sample. This CDR3 is CASWQTGIRGQPQHF. In DNA, the CDR3 is TGTGCCAGCTGGCAGACGGGGATACGGGGTCAGCCCCAGCATTTT. The chain combines TRBV27 with TRBJ1-5; D is undetermined. This CDR3 contains 15 residues. Germline values: CDR1 MNHEY, CDR2 SMNVEV (reference sequence). The V end lost 8 bases, the J end lost 6 bases, and 20 bases lay between the germline ends.

The chain carries TRBV19 and TRBJ2-7; tentatively, D is TRBD1 (5 bases). The CDR3 is made up of 14 amino acids. Germline V gene data show CDR1 as LNHDA and CDR2 as SQIVND (reference sequence). Trimming pared 2 bases from V and 4 bases from J, leaving 12 bases between. This CDR3 is CASSIRQGPYEQYF. The CDR3 nucleotides are TGTGCCAGTAGTATACGGCAGGGCCCTTACGAGCAGTACTTC.

V usage is TRBV5-8 and J usage is TRBJ2-3, with 14 bases identical to TRBD2. Germline loops: CDR1 SGHTS, CDR2 YDEGEE. CDR3 length: 14 amino acids. The ends lost 4 bases at V and 13 bases at J; junction bases unmatched: 8. DNA of the CDR3: TGTGCCAGCAGCGACGGGACTAGCGGGAGATCGGAGTATTTT. It is translated as CASSDGTSGRSEYF.

The rearrangement joins TRBV2 to TRBJ2-1; tentative D call: TRBD2 (5 bases). CDR3 length equals 12 residues. The V end lost 6 bases, the J end lost 3 bases, and 6 bases lay between the germline ends. Per the germline V gene, CDR1 is SNHLY and CDR2 is FYNNEI. CDR3 region: CASSRDYNEQFF. The CDR3 nucleotides are TGTGCCAGCAGCCGGGACTACAATGAGCAGTTCTTC.

The chain joins TRBV7-3 to TRBJ2-3; 13 nucleotides agree with TRBD2. This CDR3 is built from 17 residues. V was clipped by 5 bases and J by 4 bases; unmatched bases: 9. Germline CDR1 SGHTA, CDR2 FQGTGA. CDR3 sequence (DNA): TGTGCCAGCAGCCCACGGACTAGCGGGAGAGGAGCAGATACGCAGTATTTT. Protein product: CASSPRTSGRGADTQYF.

CDR3 nucleotide sequence: TGCGCCAGCAGCCGATCTCCATCTTTGTCTGAGGGAGATACGCAGTATTTT. Amino acid sequence: CASSRSPSLSEGDTQYF. This sequence joins TRBV5-1 and TRBJ2-3; possibly TRBD2 for D (5 bases). V dropped 4 bases and J dropped 5 bases, with 23 bases sitting between them. CDR1 is SGHRS, CDR2 YFSETQ, per germline. The CDR3 has 17 amino acids.

V usage is TRBV6-5 and J usage is TRBJ2-3; no firm D call. The CDR3 is 15 amino acids. CDR1 MNHEY and CDR2 SVGAGI come from the germline V gene. V dropped 6 bases and J dropped 1 base, with 14 bases sitting between them. The CDR3 protein is CASRPKGAGTDTQYF. In nucleotides, the CDR3 is TGTGCCAGCAGGCCAAAGGGCGCGGGCACAGATACGCAGTATTTT.

The V and J genes are TRBV18 and TRBJ2-4, with D unclear. The CDR3 contains 17 residues. CDR1 is KGHSH, CDR2 LQKENI, per germline. V lost 2 bases and J lost 0, with 14 bases in between. The DNA for the CDR3 is TGTGCCAGCTCACCATTCGGAGATCGTTTAGCCAAAAACATTCAGTACTTC. Translating it yields CASSPFGDRLAKNIQYF.

The V and J genes are TRBV10-3 and TRBJ2-3; 16 positions match TRBD2. The CDR3 is made up of 16 amino acids. After removal of 6 bases from V and 3 bases from J, the junction contained 3 bases not matched to a gene. Germline CDR1 reads ENHRY; CDR2 reads SYGVKD. This CDR3 is CAISSGLAGGTDTQYF. The DNA of the CDR3 is TGTGCCATCAGCTCGGGACTAGCGGGAGGGACAGATACGCAGTATTTT.

The chain employs TRBV7-6 and TRBJ2-1; D is ambiguous. In germline, CDR1 is SGHVS, CDR2 FNYEAQ. Trimming removed 4 bases at V and 4 bases at J, with 11 bases between. This CDR3 has 14 amino acids. In DNA, the CDR3 is TGTGCCAGCAGCTGGCGAGTAGGGTACAATGAGCAGTTCTTC. Protein product: CASSWRVGYNEQFF. Looking up the rest from reference TRBV7-6 and TRBJ2-1 gives the full variable domain: GAGVSQSPRYKVTKRGQDVALRCDPISGHVSLYWYRQALGQGPEFLTYFNYEAQQDKSGLPNDRFSAERPEGSISTLTIQRTEQRDSAMYRCASSWRVGYNEQFFGPGTRLTVL.

The chain couples TRBV4-1 to TRBJ2-1, with 11 positions matching TRBD2. Germline V lookup: CDR1 MGHRA, CDR2 YSYEKL. Trimming removed 2 bases from V and 3 bases from J; junction bases left unmatched: 6. This CDR3 contains 17 residues. The CDR3 DNA reads TGCGCCAGCAGCCAAAGCCCTACTAGCGGGAGCTACAATGAGCAGTTCTTC. Amino acids: CASSQSPTSGSYNEQFF.

The V and J genes are TRBV9 and TRBJ1-1, with 7 bases aligning to TRBD1. J was trimmed by 2 bases and V by 3 bases; bases with no gene match: 10. This CDR3 is built from 16 residues. Germline lookup yields CDR1 SGDLS and CDR2 YYNGEE. CDR3 coding DNA: TGTGCCAGCAGCGCCGGACAGGCGGCGTCAAACACTGAAGCTTTCTTT. Translation gives CASSAGQAASNTEAFF.

The table lists this clone with a count of one. The chain carries TRBV6-5 and TRBJ1-5, with D unclear. CDR1 MNHEY and CDR2 SVGAGI come from the germline V gene. With 8 bases removed from V and 4 bases from J, the gap between germline ends came to 6 bases. This CDR3 has 11 amino acids. CDR3 loop: CASGRNQPQHF. The CDR3 bases are TGTGCCAGCGGGAGGAATCAGCCCCAGCATTTT.

The chain recombines TRBV29-1 with TRBJ2-2; tentatively, D is TRBD2 (5 bases). CDR3 length: 14 amino acids. Germline V gene sequence: CDR1 SQVTM, CDR2 ANQGSEA. Trimming left V 6 bases short and J 5 bases short, with 16 bases between. In nucleotides, the CDR3 is TGCAGCGTGGGGAGCGGAAAAAGGACCGGGGAGCTGTTTTTT. Amino acid sequence: CSVGSGKRTGELFF.

Note on this clone: At one boundary the junction diverges from the germline segment, which might be a read error. The chain employs TRBV7-7 and TRBJ2-7; D is uncertain. The CDR3 is 13 amino acids. Germline CDR1 is SSHAT and CDR2 is FNYEAQ (reference sequence). The CDR3 reads CASSLGIYYEQYF. In nucleotides, the CDR3 is TGTGCTAGCAGCTTAGGAATTTACTACGAGCAGTACTTC.

The chain employs TRBV5-6 and TRBJ2-1; 9 positions match TRBD2. CDR3 length: 17 amino acids. V lost 3 bases and J lost 5; bases outside the gene matches: 12. Germline V gives CDR1 SGHDT, CDR2 YYEEEE. Here the CDR3 reads CASSSFWGGRAHNEQFF. CDR3 DNA: TGTGCCAGCAGCTCCTTTTGGGGCGGGAGGGCTCACAATGAGCAGTTCTTC. Complete variable domain (other parts from reference TRBV5-6 and TRBJ2-1): DAGVTQSPTHLIKTRGQQVTLRCSPKSGHDTVSWYQQALGQGPQFIFQYYEEEERQRGNFPDRFSGHQFPNYSSELNVNALLLGDSALYLCASSSFWGGRAHNEQFFGPGTRLTVL.

V and J are TRBV7-6 and TRBJ2-7, with 12 bases aligning to TRBD1. Germline loops: CDR1 SGHVS, CDR2 FNYEAQ. Trimming removed 5 bases from V and 6 bases from J; junction bases left unmatched: 8. The CDR3 loop spans 15 amino acids. CDR3 in amino acids: CASSPGTGGFSEQYF. CDR3 DNA sequence: TGTGCCAGCAGCCCAGGGACAGGGGGCTTTAGCGAGCAGTACTTC. The full variable domain, with the rest looked up from reference TRBV7-6 and TRBJ2-7, is GAGVSQSPRYKVTKRGQDVALRCDPISGHVSLYWYRQALGQGPEFLTYFNYEAQQDKSGLPNDRFSAERPEGSISTLTIQRTEQRDSAMYRCASSPGTGGFSEQYFGPGTRLTVT.